The 14 T cell receptor beta chains given below trace back to one sample, sequenced in a study of blood T cell repertoires in COVID-19. The data were produced by immunoSEQ multiplex PCR, yet TCRdb's version contains in-frame clones alone and is incomplete. The data contain about 180,000 clones, around 84% of them seen just once; the ten biggest clones take up roughly 7%. Specimen: peripheral blood. The receptors here all came from a man aged 45-60 years with active or convalescent COVID-19.

This clone was detected only once. V usage is TRBV28 and J usage is TRBJ1-1, with 7 positions matching TRBD1. After removal of 4 bases from V and 3 bases from J, the junction contained 11 bases not matched to a gene. CDR3 length: 16 residues. CDR1 and CDR2 from the germline V gene are MDHEN and SYDVKM. The CDR3 spells CASSSTGVLPYTEAFF. DNA for the CDR3: TGTGCCAGCAGTTCTACAGGGGTCCTACCCTACACTGAAGCTTTCTTT.

The rearrangement uses TRBV3-1 (or the pseudogene TRBV3-2) and TRBJ2-7; tentatively, D is TRBD2 (5 bases). The V end lost 3 bases, the J end lost 7 bases, and 10 bases lay between the germline ends. This CDR3 is 12 amino acids long. Germline CDR1 LGHDT, CDR2 YNNKEL (reference sequence). The chain's CDR3 is CASSHPRREQYF. The CDR3 DNA sequence: TGTGCCAGCAGCCATCCTCGGAGGGAGCAGTACTTC.

This rearrangement joins TRBV29-1 to TRBJ2-5; perhaps TRBD2 as D (5 bases). V was trimmed by 3 bases and J by 5 bases, leaving 10 bases between them. Per germline, CDR1 SQVTM and CDR2 ANQGSEA. This CDR3 region has 12 residues. The CDR3 loop reads CSVDEGGETQYF. CDR3 nucleotides: TGCAGCGTTGACGAGGGTGGGGAGACCCAGTACTTC. The full variable domain, completed using reference TRBV29-1 and TRBJ2-5, is SAVISQKPSRDICQRGTSLTIQCQVDSQVTMMFWYRQQPGQSLTLIATANQGSEATYESGFVIDKFPISRPNLTFSTLTVSNMSPEDSSIYLCSVDEGGETQYFGPGTRLLVL.

The rearrangement joins TRBV19 to TRBJ1-6; D might be TRBD1 (6 bases). With 4 bases removed from V and 5 bases from J, the gap between germline ends came to 12 bases. CDR1 and CDR2 from the germline V gene are LNHDA and SQIVND (reference sequence). The CDR3 has 15 residues. CDR3 in DNA: TGTGCCAGTAGTACGCAGGGGATGGATAATTCACCCCTCCACTTT. Translation gives CASSTQGMDNSPLHF.

CDR3 region: CASTTGTSGVSGTQYF. CDR3 sequence (DNA): TGCGCCAGCACCACCGGGACTAGCGGAGTTTCCGGGACCCAGTACTTC. The chain uses TRBV5-1 and TRBJ2-5; 11 bases map to TRBD2. This CDR3 has 16 amino acids. Germline V gene sequence: CDR1 SGHRS, CDR2 YFSETQ. The trim removed 6 bases at V and 7 bases at J, leaving 14 bases unmatched.

This chain links TRBV11-2 with TRBJ2-3; 10 positions agree with TRBD2. CDR1 is SGHAT and CDR2 is FQNNGV in the germline V gene. Losses at the gene ends were 5 bases for V and 2 bases for J; bases not matched to a gene: 4. The CDR3 contains 15 residues. CDR3 coding DNA: TGTGCCAGCAGCGGTAGCGGGGGGAACACAGATACGCAGTATTTT. The encoded protein is CASSGSGGNTDTQYF.

The rearrangement uses TRBV2 and TRBJ2-7, with 7 positions matching TRBD2. The germline V gene encodes CDR1 SNHLY and CDR2 FYNNEI. The CDR3 runs 14 residues. J lost 0 bases, V lost 6 bases, and 5 bases had no gene match. Written as DNA, the CDR3 is TGTGCCAGCAGGGGGGGGGTAAACTCCTACGAGCAGTACTTC. It yields the protein CASRGGVNSYEQYF.

This chain links TRBV5-4 with TRBJ2-1; tentatively, D is TRBD2 (5 bases). Germline V gene sequence: CDR1 SGHNT, CDR2 YYREEE (reference sequence). CDR3 length: 16 amino acids. The germline V and J ends were trimmed by 4 bases and 4 bases, with 18 bases remaining between them. In DNA form, the CDR3 reads TGTGCCAGCAGCCAAACTCGGACTGGTCTATACAATGAGCAGTTCTTC. Translation: CASSQTRTGLYNEQFF.

V is TRBV6-1 and J is TRBJ1-3; 7 bases map to TRBD1. The V and J ends lost 4 bases and 0 bases, in that order; junction bases with no gene match: 9. CDR1 and CDR2 (germline): MNHNS, SASEGT. This CDR3 is 17 amino acids long. The chain's CDR3 is CASSAPAGTDSGNTIYF. CDR3 bases: TGTGCCAGCAGTGCCCCCGCCGGGACAGACTCTGGAAACACCATATATTTT.

V gene TRBV11-3 combines with J gene TRBJ2-1, with 10 bases lining up with TRBD2. After removal of 5 bases from V and 4 bases from J, the junction contained 17 bases not matched to a gene. CDR3 length equals 19 residues. The V gene's germline CDR1 is SGHNT and CDR2 YENEEA. DNA for the CDR3: TGTGCCAGCAGCCTAGGCCCTACTAGCGGGAAACCCTCGTACAATGAGCAGTTCTTC. As protein: CASSLGPTSGKPSYNEQFF.

This chain joins TRBV10-1 and TRBJ2-5; no clear D gene. Between the trimmed V and J ends, which lost 8 bases and 6 bases, there was a span of 22 bases. Germline V gene lookup returns CDR1 WNHNN and CDR2 SYGVQD (reference sequence). The CDR3 loop spans 15 amino acids. The CDR3 here is CASDLPGQSRKTQYF. For the CDR3, the DNA is TGCGCCAGCGATCTTCCTGGCCAGTCACGAAAGACCCAGTACTTC.

DNA for the CDR3: TGTGCCAGCAGCGAGACAGCGGGACTAGCGAACGAGCAGTACTTC. Translating gives CASSETAGLANEQYF. V usage is TRBV11-3 and J usage is TRBJ2-7, with 10 bases fitting TRBD2. The CDR3 extends over 15 amino acids. Germline V lookup: CDR1 SGHNT, CDR2 YENEEA. The trim removed 5 bases at V and 5 bases at J, leaving 9 bases unmatched.

The genes are TRBV4-1 and TRBJ1-2, with 9 nucleotides matching TRBD1. J lost 1 base, V lost 4 bases, and 1 base had no gene match. The CDR3 has 14 amino acids. Germline V CDR1 and CDR2: MGHRA, YSYEKL. DNA for the CDR3: TGCGCCAGCAGCCGGGACAGGGTTAACTATGGCTACACCTTC. Amino acid sequence: CASSRDRVNYGYTF.

The chain couples TRBV19 to TRBJ2-3; 9 positions agree with TRBD1. J gave up 3 bases and V 5 bases, and 3 bases lay outside the gene matches. Looked up from germline, CDR1 is LNHDA and CDR2 is SQIVND (reference sequence). The CDR3 spans 14 residues. CDR3 sequence reads: CASSPDRGTDTQYF. CDR3 nucleotide sequence: TGTGCCAGTAGTCCGGACAGGGGAACAGATACGCAGTATTTT.